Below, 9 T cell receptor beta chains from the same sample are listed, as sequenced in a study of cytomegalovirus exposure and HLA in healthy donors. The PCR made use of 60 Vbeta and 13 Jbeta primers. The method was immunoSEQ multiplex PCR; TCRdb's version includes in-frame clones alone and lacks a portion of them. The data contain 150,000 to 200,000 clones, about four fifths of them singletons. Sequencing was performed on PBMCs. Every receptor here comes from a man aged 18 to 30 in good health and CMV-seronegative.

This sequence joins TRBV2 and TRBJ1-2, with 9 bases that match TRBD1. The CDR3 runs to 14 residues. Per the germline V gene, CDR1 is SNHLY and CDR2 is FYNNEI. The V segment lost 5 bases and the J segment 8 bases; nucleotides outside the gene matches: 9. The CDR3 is CASSSLQGARGYTF. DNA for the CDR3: TGTGCCAGCAGTTCCTTACAGGGGGCGCGGGGCTACACCTTC.

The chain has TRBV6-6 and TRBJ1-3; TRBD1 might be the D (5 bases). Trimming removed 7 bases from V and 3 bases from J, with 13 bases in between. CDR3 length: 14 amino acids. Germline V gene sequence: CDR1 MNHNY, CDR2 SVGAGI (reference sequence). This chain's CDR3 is CASTLIRVGNTIYF. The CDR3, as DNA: TGTGCCAGCACCTTAATCAGGGTTGGAAACACCATATATTTT.

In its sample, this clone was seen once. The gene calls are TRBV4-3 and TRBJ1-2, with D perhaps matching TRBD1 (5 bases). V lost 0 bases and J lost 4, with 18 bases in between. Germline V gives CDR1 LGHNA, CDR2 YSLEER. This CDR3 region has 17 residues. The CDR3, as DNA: TGCGCCAGCAGCCAAGATCTCGACGGCAGGGATGGCTATGGCTACACCTTC. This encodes CASSQDLDGRDGYGYTF.

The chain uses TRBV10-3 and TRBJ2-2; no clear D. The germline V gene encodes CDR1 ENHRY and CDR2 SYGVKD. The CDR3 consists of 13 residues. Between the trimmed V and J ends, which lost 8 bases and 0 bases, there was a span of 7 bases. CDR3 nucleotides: TGTGCCATCGGTCGAGCGAACACCGGGGAGCTGTTTTTT. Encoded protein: CAIGRANTGELFF.

The CDR3 reads CASSLLAGAAPDTQYF. The CDR3 DNA reads as TGTGCCAGCAGCTTGTTAGCGGGAGCCGCACCAGATACGCAGTATTTT. The J gene is TRBJ2-3, the V gene TRBV7-9; 9 bases agree with TRBD2. Germline CDR1 SEHNR, CDR2 FQNEAQ (reference sequence). The CDR3 has 16 residues. V gave up 3 bases and J gave up 4 bases; unmatched junction bases: 8.

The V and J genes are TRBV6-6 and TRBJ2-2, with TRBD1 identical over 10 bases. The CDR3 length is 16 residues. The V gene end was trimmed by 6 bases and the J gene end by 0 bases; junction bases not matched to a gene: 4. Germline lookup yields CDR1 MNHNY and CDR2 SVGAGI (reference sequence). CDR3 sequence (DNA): TGTGCCAGCAGAAAGGACAGGGGGACGAACACCGGGGAGCTGTTTTTT. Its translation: CASRKDRGTNTGELFF.

Here the CDR3 DNA reads TGTGCCACCAGCAGAGATGACGACTTCCGGGAAGGCTACACCTTC. Protein product: CATSRDDDFREGYTF. The genes are TRBV15 and TRBJ1-2; D unclear. The V gene's germline CDR1 is LNHNV and CDR2 YYDKDF (reference sequence). Trimming took 0 bases from V and 8 from J, leaving 16 bases between them. The CDR3 contains 15 residues.

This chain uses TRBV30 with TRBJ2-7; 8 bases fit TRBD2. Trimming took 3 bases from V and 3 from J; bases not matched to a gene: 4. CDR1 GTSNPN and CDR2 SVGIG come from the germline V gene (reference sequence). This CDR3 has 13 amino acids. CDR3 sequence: CAWRGTSSYEQYF. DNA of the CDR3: TGTGCCTGGAGGGGGACTAGTAGCTACGAGCAGTACTTC.

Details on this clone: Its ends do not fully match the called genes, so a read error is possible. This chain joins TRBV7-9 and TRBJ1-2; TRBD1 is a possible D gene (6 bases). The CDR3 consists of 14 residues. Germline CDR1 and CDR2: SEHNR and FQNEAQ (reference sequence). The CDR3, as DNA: TGTTCCAGCAGCCCCCTGGGGGCCCTCGATGGCTACACCTTC. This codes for CSSSPLGALDGYTF.